The rows below give T cell receptor beta chains drawn from one sample of a study of OX40 agonist ivuxolimab in advanced cancers. This table comes from immunoSEQ multiplex PCR, and its TCRdb copy is limited to in-frame clones, with some not included. The sample consists of some 86,000 clones, about 86% of them appearing once. The input for sequencing was CD4+ or CD8+ T cells sorted from blood, taken in a trial of the OX40 agonist ivuxolimab. These receptor sequences come from an adult with an advanced solid tumor such as melanoma, head and neck, liver or kidney cancer. The CDR3 runs from the conserved cysteine through the conserved F or W. The order of the fields is D gene, clone size, V gene, J gene, CDR3 protein, CDR3 DNA. The D gene is left open where the match is weak. Not all rows give a size; the values are once, few, many and, for expanded clones, a class.

>.|.|TRBV30|TRBJ2-5
CAWMRRLAQETQYF
TGCGCCTGGATGCGTCGGCTAGCCCAAGAGACCCAGTACTTC
>TRBD2|few|TRBV4-2|TRBJ2-1
CASSQAGREAYNEQFF
TGTGCCAGCAGCCAAGCTGGGCGGGAGGCCTACAATGAGCAGTTCTTC
>.|.|TRBV9|TRBJ2-7
CASSATGGPYEQYF
TGTGCCAGCAGCGCCACTGGAGGGCCATACGAGCAGTACTTC
>TRBD1|.|TRBV6-1|TRBJ2-7
CASQDRGGHYEQYF
TGTGCCAGCCAGGACAGGGGGGGACACTACGAGCAGTACTTC
>.|once|TRBV7-3|TRBJ1-1
CASSLKGLNTEAFF
TGTGCCAGCAGCTTAAAAGGGTTGAACACTGAAGCTTTCTTT
>TRBD1|.|TRBV5-1|TRBJ2-4
CASSLGDRDKNIQYF
TGCGCCAGCAGCTTGGGGGACAGGGATAAAAACATTCAGTACTTC
>.|.|TRBV10-1|TRBJ1-5
CASSRGGREPQHF
TGCGCCAGCAGTCGGGGGGGCAGGGAGCCCCAGCATTTT
>TRBD1|.|TRBV23-1|TRBJ2-1
CASSQSWDSDLSYNEQFF
TGCGCCAGCAGTCAATCCTGGGACAGCGACCTCTCCTACAATGAGCAGTTCTTC
>.|.|TRBV6-5|TRBJ1-4
CASSYAGEDEKLFF
TGTGCCAGCAGTTATGCAGGGGAGGATGAAAAACTGTTTTTT
>.|.|TRBV29-1|TRBJ1-2
CSVERWQGYYGYTF
TGCAGCGTTGAACGGTGGCAGGGATACTATGGCTACACCTTC
>TRBD1|.|TRBV19|TRBJ2-3
CASTAGGWVTDTQYF
TGTGCCAGTACCGCAGGGGGCTGGGTCACAGATACGCAGTATTTT
>.|.|TRBV29-1|TRBJ1-4
CSVVGWTTNEKLFF
TGCAGCGTTGTTGGCTGGACAACTAATGAAAAACTGTTTTTT
>TRBD1|.|TRBV9|TRBJ1-5
CASSEGEGARGNQPQHF
TGTGCCAGCAGCGAGGGAGAGGGGGCGAGAGGCAATCAGCCCCAGCATTTT
>TRBD2|once|TRBV6-6|TRBJ2-7
CASSYRTSGYEQYF
TGTGCCAGCAGTTACCGGACTAGCGGCTACGAGCAGTACTTC
>.|.|TRBV7-2|TRBJ2-1
CASSLVALRTGRWNEQFF
TGTGCCAGCAGCTTAGTGGCCCTGAGAACAGGGAGGTGGAATGAGCAGTTCTTC
>.|few|TRBV30|TRBJ1-6
CAWGTVALHF
TGTGCCTGGGGTACAGTCGCCCTCCACTTT
>TRBD2|.|TRBV6-5|TRBJ2-7
CATLGGGIYEQYF
TGTGCCACTCTTGGGGGAGGGATCTACGAGCAGTACTTC
>.|once|TRBV6-5|TRBJ1-1
CASSQDGIITEAFF
TGTGCCAGCAGTCAGGACGGTATTATCACTGAAGCTTTCTTT
>TRBD1|.|TRBV5-1|TRBJ1-4
CASRSGTGAEKLFF
TGCGCCAGCAGATCCGGGACAGGGGCGGAAAAACTGTTTTTT
>.|.|TRBV18|TRBJ2-7
CASSATGTGIYEQYF
TGTGCCAGCTCGGCGACCGGGACTGGAATCTACGAGCAGTACTTC
>.|once|TRBV10-2|TRBJ1-5
CASSETASNQPQHF
TGCGCCAGCAGTGAAACAGCCAGCAATCAGCCCCAGCATTTT
>.|once|TRBV4-2|TRBJ2-5
CASSQELGETQYF
TGTGCCAGCAGCCAAGAACTAGGGGAGACCCAGTACTTC
>TRBD1|.|TRBV18|TRBJ1-6
CASSLRQGMGSPLHF
TGTGCCAGCTCACTACGACAGGGGATGGGTTCACCCCTCCACTTT
>TRBD1|.|TRBV30|TRBJ1-1
CAWTGGFAEAFF
TGTGCCTGGACAGGGGGCTTTGCTGAAGCTTTCTTT
>.|.|TRBV18|TRBJ2-4
CASSPGLAKNIQYF
TGTGCCAGCTCACCGGGATTAGCCAAAAACATTCAGTACTTC
>TRBD1|.|TRBV2|TRBJ2-1
CASSEQGVSYNEQFF
TGTGCCAGCAGTGAACAGGGGGTTTCCTACAATGAGCAGTTCTTC
>.|.|TRBV7-3|TRBJ1-1
CASSLTGGTEAFF
TGTGCCAGCAGCTTAACGGGGGGGACTGAAGCTTTCTTT
>.|.|TRBV9|TRBJ1-1
CASSVTLNTEAFF
TGTGCCAGCAGCGTGACGTTGAACACTGAAGCTTTCTTT
>TRBD2|.|TRBV5-1|TRBJ2-3
CASSPRTSGVTDTQYF
TGCGCCAGCAGCCCCCGGACTAGCGGGGTCACAGATACGCAGTATTTT
>.|few|TRBV27|TRBJ1-5
CASRGLTSNQPQHF
TGTGCCAGCCGCGGCCTAACCAGCAATCAGCCCCAGCATTTT
>.|.|TRBV6-1|TRBJ1-5
CASSEGTPYQPQHF
TGTGCCAGCAGTGAAGGGACACCTTATCAGCCCCAGCATTTT
>TRBD1|.|TRBV29-1|TRBJ1-2
CSVGQGEAYGYTF
TGCAGCGTTGGTCAGGGGGAGGCCTATGGCTACACCTTC
>.|few|TRBV6-1|TRBJ1-2
CASSEARVADGYTF
TGTGCCAGCAGTGAAGCGAGGGTAGCAGATGGCTACACCTTC
>.|.|TRBV5-6|TRBJ1-3
CASSFAAGNTIYF
TGTGCCAGCAGCTTCGCGGCTGGAAACACCATATATTTT
>.|.|TRBV5-6|TRBJ2-1
CASSLVSHNEQFF
TGTGCCAGCAGCTTGGTGTCACACAATGAGCAGTTCTTC
>.|.|TRBV7-9|TRBJ2-7
CASSLDEAEQYF
TGTGCCAGCAGTTTGGACGAGGCCGAGCAGTACTTC
>.|.|TRBV11-2|TRBJ2-1
CASSLATPLNEQFF
TGTGCCAGCAGCTTAGCAACTCCCTTAAATGAGCAGTTCTTC
>TRBD1|.|TRBV7-9|TRBJ1-1
CASTAGDRGNTEAFF
TGTGCCAGCACCGCCGGCGACAGGGGGAACACTGAAGCTTTCTTT
>.|.|TRBV6-1|TRBJ1-2
CASSEAKFYGYTF
TGTGCCAGCAGTGAAGCCAAGTTTTATGGCTACACCTTC
>TRBD1|.|TRBV5-5|TRBJ1-1
CASRPQTGSKTEAFF
TGTGCCAGCAGACCCCAGACAGGGAGTAAGACTGAAGCTTTCTTT
>TRBD1|.|TRBV29-1|TRBJ1-2
CSTLGTAYGYTF
TGCAGCACCCTCGGGACAGCATATGGCTACACCTTC
>TRBD2|.|TRBV4-3|TRBJ2-1
CASSHRMGLAGTYEQFF
TGCGCCAGCAGCCATCGAATGGGACTAGCGGGAACGTATGAGCAGTTCTTC
>TRBD2|.|TRBV11-2|TRBJ2-7
CASSLIGGGLAGGKAEQYF
TGTGCCAGCAGCTTAATCGGGGGGGGACTAGCGGGAGGTAAAGCCGAGCAGTACTTC
>.|.|TRBV5-1|TRBJ2-7
CASRAGQSSYEQYF
TGCGCCAGCAGGGCAGGGCAGAGCTCCTACGAGCAGTACTTC
>TRBD1|once|TRBV5-1|TRBJ2-7
CASSGDLTGGEQYF
TGCGCCAGCAGCGGCGATCTTACAGGGGGCGAGCAGTACTTC
>.|.|TRBV13|TRBJ1-6
CASSLRGHLNSPLHF
TGTGCCAGCAGCTTGAGGGGACACCTTAATTCACCCCTCCACTTT
>TRBD1|.|TRBV6-5|TRBJ1-5
CASRSDRGSNQPQHF
TGTGCCAGCAGGTCCGACAGGGGCAGCAATCAGCCCCAGCATTTT
>.|.|TRBV2|TRBJ1-5
CASSTAGSRAQHF
TGTGCCAGCAGCACCGCAGGGAGCAGGGCCCAGCATTTT
>TRBD2|.|TRBV10-2|TRBJ2-1
CASSPAGVNEQFF
TGCGCCAGCAGTCCAGCGGGAGTGAATGAGCAGTTCTTC
>TRBD1|.|TRBV13|TRBJ2-2
CASSSRDRGNTGELFF
TGTGCCAGCAGCTCCCGGGACAGGGGAAACACCGGGGAGCTGTTTTTT